Listed below are T cell receptor beta chains from one sample, sequenced in a study of regulatory T cells in long-lasting Graves disease. TCRdb redid the calling of the multiplex PCR reads with MiXCR, one entry per CDR3 protein. The sample consists of 400,000 to 500,000 distinct CDR3 sequences, around 20% of them appearing once. Sequenced here: peripheral blood mononuclear cells (PBMCs), sampled when the disease was refractory, from a patient treated with antithyroid drugs. Source of these receptors: a female donor with Graves disease. Both conserved end residues are part of each CDR3. The D gene is left open where the match is weak. The listing skips clone size in some rows; elsewhere it reads once, few, many or a size class.

len	j_gene	abundance	v_gene	d_gene	CDR3aa	CDR3nt
13	TRBJ2-5	many	TRBV2	-	CASSDDSQETQYF	TGTGCCAGCAGCGACGACAGCCAAGAGACCCAGTACTTC
12	TRBJ2-1	-	TRBV7-9	TRBD2	CASSPSGTSGFF	TGTGCCAGCAGCCCTAGCGGGACTAGCGGATTCTTC
15	TRBJ1-6	many	TRBV12-3/TRBV12-4	-	CASSLDLGANSPLHF	TGTGCCAGCAGTTTAGATCTGGGGGCAAATTCACCCCTCCACTTT
13	TRBJ2-4	many	TRBV2	-	CASSEGVQNIQYF	TGTGCCAGCAGTGAAGGGGTCCAAAACATTCAGTACTTC
14	TRBJ2-7	few	TRBV18	-	CASSPRDRFYEQYF	TGTGCCAGCTCACCGCGAGACAGGTTCTACGAGCAGTACTTC
16	TRBJ1-3	-	TRBV12-3/TRBV12-4	-	CASSLSLALTGNTIYF	TGTGCCAGCAGCCTTAGTTTGGCTTTGACTGGAAACACCATATATTTT
13	TRBJ2-7	many	TRBV11-2	-	CASTPSSSYEQYF	TGTGCCAGCACCCCTAGCAGCTCCTACGAGCAGTACTTC
12	TRBJ2-3	-	TRBV28	-	CAIQDVTDTQYF	TGTGCTATCCAGGACGTCACAGATACGCAGTATTTT
15	TRBJ2-1	few	TRBV7-3	TRBD2	CASSLTSGTYNEQFF	TGTGCCAGCAGCCTGACTAGCGGCACCTACAATGAGCAGTTCTTC
15	TRBJ2-3	few	TRBV28	-	CASHKASTSTDTQYF	TGTGCCAGCCACAAAGCGAGTACTAGCACAGATACGCAGTATTTT
18	TRBJ2-5	few	TRBV4-2	TRBD2	CASSPGTTRGWEKETQYF	TGTGCCAGCAGCCCTGGGACTACCCGGGGGTGGGAAAAGGAGACCCAGTACTTC
15	TRBJ1-2	-	TRBV7-9	-	CASSLRDPIADGYTF	TGTGCCAGCAGCTTAAGGGACCCCATCGCGGATGGCTACACCTTC
12	TRBJ1-1	few	TRBV29-1	TRBD1	CSVVPGQAEAFF	TGCAGCGTTGTACCTGGACAGGCTGAAGCTTTCTTT
15	TRBJ2-7	many	TRBV28	TRBD1	CASSVSTGGSYEQYF	TGTGCCAGCAGCGTATCTACAGGGGGATCCTACGAGCAGTACTTC
15	TRBJ2-2	many	TRBV19	-	CASRTGADGTGELFF	TGTGCCAGTAGAACCGGGGCAGATGGCACCGGGGAGCTGTTTTTT
13	TRBJ2-7	many	TRBV28	-	CASADRSAYEQYF	TGTGCCAGCGCCGACAGGAGTGCCTACGAGCAGTACTTC
16	TRBJ1-6	many	TRBV6-5	TRBD1	CASSYSRNRGSSPLHF	TGTGCCAGCAGTTACTCTCGAAACAGGGGTAGTTCACCCCTCCACTTT
13	TRBJ1-5	few	TRBV6-1	-	CASGRTNNQPQHF	TGTGCCAGCGGACGGACTAACAATCAGCCCCAGCATTTT
12	TRBJ1-1	many	TRBV28	-	CASSRDGAEAFF	TGTGCCAGCAGTCGAGACGGGGCTGAAGCTTTCTTT
14	TRBJ2-2	-	TRBV6-1	-	CASTPPRGAGELFF	TGTGCCAGCACTCCTCCCAGGGGGGCCGGGGAGCTGTTTTTT
16	TRBJ2-5	few	TRBV3-1	-	CASSHDAYPAQETQYF	TGTGCCAGCAGCCATGACGCTTATCCGGCCCAAGAGACCCAGTACTTC
11	TRBJ2-7	many	TRBV3-1	-	CASSPPYEQYF	TGTGCCAGCAGCCCCCCTTACGAGCAGTACTTC
15	TRBJ1-1	once	TRBV28	TRBD1	CASSLSDRVNTEAFF	TGTGCCAGCAGTTTAAGTGACAGGGTGAACACTGAAGCTTTCTTT
14	TRBJ1-1	-	TRBV4-1	-	CASSQDTGQLEAFF	TGTGCCAGCAGCCAAGATACCGGACAGCTTGAAGCTTTCTTT
14	TRBJ2-7	-	TRBV7-9	-	CASSLDGLAHEQYF	TGTGCCAGCAGCTTAGATGGGCTAGCGCACGAGCAGTACTTC
11	TRBJ2-2	-	TRBV30	-	CAWSRTGELFF	TGTGCCTGGAGCCGGACCGGGGAGCTGTTTTTT
13	TRBJ1-1	few	TRBV9	-	CASSAQTGEGAFF	TGTGCCAGCAGCGCCCAGACAGGAGAAGGTGCTTTCTTT
14	TRBJ2-5	few	TRBV5-6	TRBD2	CASSPPGGLETQYF	TGTGCCAGCAGCCCCCCGGGGGGGTTAGAGACCCAGTACTTC
12	TRBJ2-7	many	TRBV28	-	CASSQRGYEQYF	TGTGCCAGCAGCCAGAGGGGCTACGAGCAGTACTTC
17	TRBJ2-6	once	TRBV4-2	-	CASSQDLFSSGANVLTF	TGTGCCAGCAGCCAAGATTTGTTCAGCTCTGGGGCCAACGTCCTGACTTTC
18	TRBJ2-2	few	TRBV6-1	-	CATQNAIGAKGNTGELFF	TGTGCCACCCAGAACGCCATCGGAGCAAAAGGGAACACCGGGGAGCTGTTTTTT
10	TRBJ1-2	many	TRBV28	-	CASRLGGYTF	TGTGCCAGTCGACTTGGGGGCTACACCTTC
15	TRBJ1-1	few	TRBV30	TRBD1	CAWKFPDRVNTEAFF	TGTGCCTGGAAATTCCCGGACAGGGTCAACACTGAAGCTTTCTTT
12	TRBJ2-1	few	TRBV4-2	-	CASSHSSGYQFF	TGTGCCAGCAGCCATTCCAGCGGGTACCAGTTCTTC
17	TRBJ1-2	-	TRBV3-1	-	CASSQTPLVLEVYGYTF	TGTGCCAGCAGCCAAACCCCTTTAGTCTTGGAAGTCTATGGCTACACCTTC
13	TRBJ2-1	-	TRBV12-3/TRBV12-4	-	CASSVHRVGEQFF	TGTGCCAGCAGTGTTCACAGGGTTGGGGAGCAGTTCTTC
16	TRBJ2-7	once	TRBV20-1	TRBD2	CSAHPLLAGKSYEQYF	TGCAGTGCCCATCCACTTCTAGCGGGGAAGAGCTACGAGCAGTACTTC
14	TRBJ2-7	many	TRBV2	TRBD1	CASSGGTGPREQYF	TGTGCCAGCAGTGGAGGGACAGGCCCCAGAGAGCAGTACTTC
13	TRBJ1-4	few	TRBV19	-	CASSARVNEKLFF	TGTGCCAGTAGCGCCCGGGTTAATGAAAAACTGTTTTTT
14	TRBJ1-2	many	TRBV20-1	-	CSARGAGRDYGYTF	TGCAGTGCTAGGGGGGCAGGGAGAGATTATGGCTACACCTTC
16	TRBJ2-4	many	TRBV12-3/TRBV12-4	TRBD2	CATLGGDLEAKNIQYF	TGTGCCACCCTGGGGGGGGACCTTGAAGCCAAAAACATTCAGTACTTC
14	TRBJ2-7	many	TRBV28	TRBD2	CASRSASGRREQYF	TGTGCCAGCAGGAGTGCTAGCGGGAGGCGGGAGCAGTACTTC
20	TRBJ1-2	few	TRBV3-1	TRBD1	CASSQLTASGTGDLDYGYTF	TGTGCCAGCAGCCAATTGACAGCAAGTGGGACAGGGGATTTGGACTATGGCTACACCTTC
18	TRBJ2-7	many	TRBV6-5	-	CASSYTSPGAGRAYEQYF	TGTGCCAGCAGTTACACGAGCCCGGGGGCAGGGCGGGCGTACGAGCAGTACTTC
14	TRBJ2-7	few	TRBV30	-	CAWSSRTWTYEQYF	TGTGCCTGGAGTAGTCGGACCTGGACCTACGAGCAGTACTTC
13	TRBJ1-2	many	TRBV5-1	TRBD1	CASRRTGGRGYTF	TGCGCCAGCAGGAGAACAGGGGGCAGAGGCTACACCTTC
17	TRBJ2-1	-	TRBV24-1	TRBD2	CATSDWGLAGGSNEQFF	TGTGCCACCAGTGACTGGGGACTAGCGGGAGGTTCTAATGAGCAGTTCTTC
15	TRBJ2-2	-	TRBV10-3	-	CAISAGGGGTGELFF	TGTGCCATCAGTGCAGGGGGCGGGGGTACCGGGGAGCTGTTTTTT
12	TRBJ2-7	-	TRBV20-1	-	CSAERGGYEQYF	TGCAGTGCTGAAAGGGGCGGATACGAGCAGTACTTC
15	TRBJ1-1	many	TRBV11-2	-	CASSLGPGGNTEAFF	TGTGCCAGCAGCTTAGGCCCCGGCGGGAACACTGAAGCTTTCTTT
12	TRBJ1-2	many	TRBV5-1	-	CASSNSEDGYTF	TGCGCCAGCAGCAACTCGGAAGATGGCTACACCTTC
14	TRBJ1-1	-	TRBV10-2	-	CASSDEGGGTEAFF	TGCGCCAGCAGTGACGAGGGCGGGGGCACTGAAGCTTTCTTT